The 30 T cell receptor beta chains presented below share a single source sample, sequenced in a study of identical twins' blood T cells. Via MiXCR, TCRdb re-called the 5' RACE reads, giving one row per CDR3 protein. The data hold 400,000 or so distinct CDR3 sequences, with over 25% observed a single time. Sequenced material: PBMCs. The receptors stem from a woman between 18 and 55 years old in good health.

With respect to this clonotype: Its ends do not fully match the called genes, so a read error is possible. V is TRBV9 and J is TRBJ1-3; TRBD1 matches 7 bases. The CDR3 spans 16 residues. The germline gives CDR1 SGDLS, CDR2 YYNGEE. In DNA, the CDR3 is TGTGCCAACAGCTCCACAGGGGACTTCTCTGGAAACACCATATATTTT. This encodes CANSSTGDFSGNTIYF. The full variable domain, rest sourced from reference TRBV9 and TRBJ1-3, is DSGVTQTPKHLITATGQRVTLRCSPRSGDLSVYWYQQSLDQGLQFLIQYYNGEERAKGNILERFSAQQFPDLHSELNLSSLELGDSALYFCANSSTGDFSGNTIYFGEGSWLTVV.

In this sample, this clonotype turned up a few times. Sequence at one end of the junction differs from germline and may be a read error. This chain links TRBV5-1 with TRBJ1-5; no clear D. This CDR3 contains 15 residues. Looked up from germline, CDR1 is SGHRS and CDR2 is YFSETQ. CDR3: CAGSLLGVRDQPQHF. The CDR3 nucleotides read TGCGCCGGCAGCTTGCTTGGGGTGAGGGATCAGCCCCAGCATTTT. Complete variable domain (other parts from reference TRBV5-1 and TRBJ1-5): KAGVTQTPRYLIKTRGQQVTLSCSPISGHRSVSWYQQTPGQGLQFLFEYFSETQRNKGNFPGRFSGRQFSNSRSEMNVSTLELGDSALYLCAGSLLGVRDQPQHFGDGTRLSIL.

CDR3 region: CSARDPAGQGSNEQFF. The CDR3 DNA follows: TGCAGTGCTAGAGATCCTGCGGGACAGGGTTCCAATGAGCAGTTCTTC. The V and J genes are TRBV20-1 and TRBJ2-1, with TRBD1 matching over 9 bases. V dropped 0 bases and J dropped 6; count of bases not matched to a gene: 9. CDR1 is DFQATT and CDR2 is SNEGSKA in the germline V gene (reference sequence). This CDR3 is built from 16 residues.

This chain links TRBV29-1 with TRBJ2-7, with D perhaps TRBD1 (5 bases). Germline CDR1 reads SQVTM; CDR2 reads ANQGSEA. This CDR3 is built from 14 residues. V was shortened by 1 base and J by 1 base, with 11 bases between the two germline ends. Here the CDR3 reads CSVEGTGFSYEQYF. The DNA of the CDR3 is TGCAGCGTTGAAGGAACAGGTTTTTCCTACGAGCAGTACTTC.

The rearrangement uses TRBV3-1 and TRBJ2-3, with TRBD2 matching 14 bases. V was clipped by 4 bases and J by 4 bases; unmatched bases: 16. Germline lookup yields CDR1 LGHDT and CDR2 YNNKEL (reference sequence). The CDR3 is 20 residues long. CDR3 region: CASSPRGGLAGGGSSDTQYF. The CDR3 coding sequence is TGTGCCAGCAGCCCCCGCGGTGGACTAGCGGGGGGAGGATCTTCAGATACGCAGTATTTT.

This clonotype was counted only a few times. V gene TRBV20-1 combines with J gene TRBJ2-1; 12 bases map to TRBD2. With V trimmed by 3 bases and J by 4 bases, 10 bases remained unmatched. From germline, CDR1 is DFQATT and CDR2 SNEGSKA (reference sequence). This CDR3 spans 17 amino acids. This CDR3 is CSARFPLAGGKYNEQFF. Written as DNA, the CDR3 is TGCAGTGCTAGGTTTCCTCTAGCGGGAGGGAAATACAATGAGCAGTTCTTC.

This chain uses TRBV20-1 with TRBJ2-4, with D tentatively TRBD1 or TRBD2 (5 bases each). The germline V gene encodes CDR1 DFQATT and CDR2 SNEGSKA (reference sequence). This CDR3 spans 16 amino acids. V was shortened by 0 bases and J by 1 base, with 13 bases between the two germline ends. CDR3 amino acids: CSARDKGSEAKNIQYF. CDR3 bases: TGCAGTGCTAGAGATAAGGGGAGTGAGGCCAAAAACATTCAGTACTTC.

The chain uses TRBV5-6 and TRBJ1-2, with 7 bases fitting TRBD1. CDR1 is SGHDT and CDR2 is YYEEEE in the germline V gene. The CDR3 consists of 15 residues. V shed 3 bases and J 4 bases; nucleotides not matched to a gene: 9. The CDR3 coding sequence is TGTGCCAGCAGCTGGGGGACAGATACTGTCTATGGCTACACCTTC. Residues: CASSWGTDTVYGYTF.

There are many counts of this clonotype. V is TRBV29-1 and J is TRBJ1-1, with no clear D. The V end was cut by 6 bases, the J end by 0 bases, with 8 bases between. Germline CDR1 and CDR2: SQVTM and ANQGSEA. The CDR3 is made up of 12 amino acids. The CDR3 sequence is CSVAHLNTEAFF. The CDR3 DNA follows: TGCAGCGTGGCACACCTGAACACTGAAGCTTTCTTT.

This clonotype was seen a few times. CDR3 region: CSVRRDGSNTIYF. The DNA of the CDR3 is TGCAGCGTTCGAAGGGACGGTTCAAACACCATATATTTT. The chain has TRBV29-1 and TRBJ1-3; D may be TRBD1 (5 bases). Germline V gene sequence: CDR1 SQVTM, CDR2 ANQGSEA. CDR3 size: 13 residues. V lost 5 bases and J 6 bases, leaving 14 bases between the germline ends.

This clonotype was counted ten times or more. The rearrangement uses TRBV5-1 and TRBJ1-1; D remains ambiguous. Per the germline V gene, CDR1 is SGHRS and CDR2 is YFSETQ. Trimming stripped 0 bases from V and 3 bases from J, with 9 bases between. The length of the CDR3 is 14 residues. CDR3 sequence (DNA): TGCGCCAGCAGCTTGGTAACCTCGCACACTGAAGCTTTCTTT. Its protein is CASSLVTSHTEAFF.

For this clonotype: A much bigger clone sits one base away, suggesting this may be a read error. The chain links TRBV10-2 to TRBJ2-7, with D perhaps TRBD2 (7 bases). CDR1 WSHSY and CDR2 SAAADI come from the germline V gene. This CDR3 has 17 amino acids. The CDR3 DNA is TGCACCAGCAGTGACCACACTGGGGGGGCCCACTCCTACGAGCAGTACTTC. This translates into CTSSDHTGGAHSYEQYF.

This clonotype occurred a few times. The rearrangement joins TRBV6-1 to TRBJ1-5; D is unresolved. CDR1 is MNHNS, CDR2 SASEGT, per germline. The CDR3 loop spans 13 amino acids. Trimming removed 7 bases from V and 7 bases from J, with 14 bases in between. The CDR3 bases are TGTGCCAGCATCTCGGACGGAGGACAGCCCCAGCATTTT. Its translation: CASISDGGQPQHF.

Turning to this clonotype: This may be a read error: a much more frequent sequence differs by one nucleotide. CDR3 amino acids: CASSLDSKNIQYF. The CDR3 DNA follows: TGTGCCAGCAGCTTGGATAGCAAAAACATTCAGTACTTC. The V and J genes are TRBV5-5 and TRBJ2-4; the D is unclear. The germline V gene has CDR1 SGHKS and CDR2 YYEKEE (reference sequence). V dropped 0 bases and J dropped 3 bases, with 4 bases sitting between them. The CDR3 extends over 13 amino acids.

This chain uses TRBV18 with TRBJ2-1; 7 bases fit TRBD2. Germline trimming cut 6 bases from V and 1 base from J; bases unmatched to any gene: 6. Per the germline V gene, CDR1 is KGHSH and CDR2 is LQKENI. This CDR3 region has 15 residues. The CDR3 nucleotides read TGTGCCAGCTCCTGGACTAGTAGTTCCTACAATGAGCAGTTCTTC. Translated: CASSWTSSSYNEQFF.

Regarding this clonotype: One base away lies a much larger clone, so this may be a sequencing read error. The CDR3 nucleotides are TGCAGTGCTATCGGGTATAACCGATCGGGAAACACCATATATTTT. Encoded protein: CSAIGYNRSGNTIYF. The chain uses TRBV20-1 and TRBJ1-3; D remains ambiguous. V was pared by 4 bases and J by 4 bases, with 17 bases between. The CDR3 sequence is 15 residues long. Germline V gene sequence: CDR1 DFQATT, CDR2 SNEGSKA (reference sequence).

This rearrangement joins TRBV7-9 to TRBJ1-6; perhaps TRBD1 as D (5 bases). The CDR3 extends over 18 amino acids. Germline CDR1 SEHNR, CDR2 FQNEAQ (reference sequence). V was trimmed by 3 bases and J by 0 bases, leaving 15 bases between them. CDR3 sequence (DNA): TGTGCCAGCAGCTTCTGGGGGGGAGGTCCCTCCTATAATTCACCCCTCCACTTT. Its translation is CASSFWGGGPSYNSPLHF.

The V call is TRBV20-1, the J call TRBJ2-1; D uncertain. The V end was cut by 3 bases, the J end by 8 bases, with 5 bases between. CDR1 DFQATT and CDR2 SNEGSKA come from the germline V gene (reference sequence). The CDR3 sequence is 10 residues long. CDR3 region: CSARNDEQFF. The CDR3, as DNA: TGCAGTGCTAGGAACGATGAGCAGTTCTTC.

This clonotype showed up many times. The chain has TRBV5-1 and TRBJ2-3; possible D gene TRBD1, 5 bases. V was clipped by 4 bases and J by 2 bases, with 8 bases between them. Germline V gene data show CDR1 as SGHRS and CDR2 as YFSETQ. The CDR3 is 13 amino acids. The CDR3 DNA is TGCGCCAGCAGCGGGGCGAACACAGATACGCAGTATTTT. As protein: CASSGANTDTQYF.

V usage is TRBV9 and J usage is TRBJ2-2, with D hard to call. Germline CDR1 and CDR2: SGDLS and YYNGEE. This CDR3 is 15 amino acids long. The germline V and J ends were trimmed by 3 bases and 0 bases, with 9 bases remaining between them. The CDR3 loop is CASSALHTNTGELFF. The CDR3 bases are TGTGCCAGCAGCGCCCTCCATACGAACACCGGGGAGCTGTTTTTT.

The J gene is TRBJ1-6, the V gene TRBV2; D call uncertain. The CDR3 extends over 13 amino acids. The V end was cut by 7 bases, the J end by 6 bases, with 10 bases between. The germline V gene has CDR1 SNHLY and CDR2 FYNNEI. CDR3 sequence reads: CASKQETNSPLHF. The CDR3 bases are TGTGCCAGCAAGCAGGAAACTAATTCACCCCTCCACTTT.

This clonotype showed up just a few times. The V call is TRBV9, the J call TRBJ2-1; 8 bases match TRBD2. The CDR3 runs to 15 residues. Trimming removed 0 bases from V and 4 bases from J; junction bases left unmatched: 3. CDR1 SGDLS and CDR2 YYNGEE come from the germline V gene. The CDR3 sequence is CASSVVGGGYNEQFF. In nucleotides, the CDR3 is TGTGCCAGCAGCGTAGTGGGCGGGGGGTACAATGAGCAGTTCTTC.

In this sample, this clonotype turned up a few times. The chain carries TRBV3-1 and TRBJ2-7; possible D gene TRBD2, 5 bases. Per germline, CDR1 LGHDT and CDR2 YNNKEL (reference sequence). The V end was cut by 3 bases, the J end by 3 bases, with 12 bases between. The CDR3 runs to 14 residues. The DNA of the CDR3 is TGTGCCAGCAGCCAGACCTCGGGATTCTACGAGCAGTACTTC. Amino acids: CASSQTSGFYEQYF.

The chain joins TRBV13 to TRBJ2-1; no firm D call. CDR1 is PRHDT and CDR2 is FYEKMQ in the germline V gene (reference sequence). This CDR3 contains 12 residues. Trimming took off 1 base at V and 9 bases at J, with 7 bases between the two ends. CDR3 nucleotide sequence: TGTGCCAGCAGCTTAGATGAGGCTGAGCAGTTCTTC. Translating gives CASSLDEAEQFF. The complete variable domain, with remaining parts taken from reference TRBV13 and TRBJ2-1, reads AAGVIQSPRHLIKEKRETATLKCYPIPRHDTVYWYQQGPGQDPQFLISFYEKMQSDKGSIPDRFSAQQFSDYHSELNMSSLELGDSALYFCASSLDEAEQFFGPGTRLTVL.

Only a few counts were recorded for this clonotype. At one of its ends the junction is not consistent with the germline gene, which may arise from a read error. The chain carries TRBV6-1 and TRBJ2-7; 7 bases align to TRBD1. Germline CDR1 and CDR2: MNHNS and SASEGT. The CDR3 consists of 15 residues. CDR3 residues: CVSSEEGGSYYEQYF. The CDR3 coding sequence is TGTGTCAGCAGTGAAGAAGGGGGCTCCTACTACGAGCAGTACTTC.

In its sample, this clonotype was seen a few times. The DNA for the CDR3 is TGTGCCACCAGTAACAGCGGGGGGGCCGGAGATGAGCAGTTCTTC. This encodes CATSNSGGAGDEQFF. The J gene is TRBJ2-1, the V gene TRBV24-1; TRBD2 matches at 10 bases. Germline assignment: CDR1 KGHDR and CDR2 SFDVKD. Trimming at V came to 6 bases and at J to 8 bases, leaving 9 bases not matched to a gene. The CDR3 consists of 15 residues.

This clonotype came up a few times. The junction and the germline gene differ at one end; a read error may be behind it. The gene calls are TRBV20-1 and TRBJ2-3; tentatively, D is TRBD1 (6 bases). Germline V gene sequence: CDR1 DFQATT, CDR2 SNEGSKA (reference sequence). The CDR3 has 13 residues. The CDR3 spells CSAREGVPDTQYF. The DNA for the CDR3 is TGCAGTGCGAGAGAGGGGGTTCCAGATACGCAGTATTTT.

Details on this clonotype: A much bigger clone sits one base away, suggesting this may be a read error. The chain has TRBV9 and TRBJ1-1; D is possibly TRBD1 (6 bases). The CDR3 is made up of 13 amino acids. CDR1 SGDLS and CDR2 YYNGEE come from the germline V gene. Trimming pared 6 bases from V and 1 base from J, leaving 10 bases between. CDR3 DNA sequence: TGTGCCAGCAACCCGACAGGGAACACTGAAGCTTTCTTT. Protein sequence: CASNPTGNTEAFF.

Only a few counts were recorded for this clonotype. The chain recombines TRBV5-1 with TRBJ1-1; D is ambiguous. The V and J ends lost 0 bases and 2 bases respectively, with 8 bases between them. Germline-derived CDR1 and CDR2 are SGHRS and YFSETQ. The CDR3 contains 14 residues. The CDR3 is CASSLDKTNTEAFF. CDR3 nucleotide sequence: TGCGCCAGCAGCTTGGACAAGACCAACACTGAAGCTTTCTTT. Variable domain in full (rest from reference TRBV5-1 and TRBJ1-1): KAGVTQTPRYLIKTRGQQVTLSCSPISGHRSVSWYQQTPGQGLQFLFEYFSETQRNKGNFPGRFSGRQFSNSRSEMNVSTLELGDSALYLCASSLDKTNTEAFFGQGTRLTVV.

V is TRBV29-1 and J is TRBJ2-2; D is unresolved. The CDR3 loop spans 13 amino acids. The V gene's germline CDR1 is SQVTM and CDR2 ANQGSEA. V gave up 4 bases and J gave up 4 bases, with 10 bases separating them. The CDR3 region has the DNA TGCAGCGTTGTGGAGTTCGGCACCGGGGAGCTGTTTTTT. Protein: CSVVEFGTGELFF.